This is a list of T cell receptor beta chains from one sample in a study of T cells after yellow fever vaccination. TCRdb redid the calling of the 5' RACE reads with MiXCR, one entry per CDR3 protein. The sample lists 320,000 or so distinct CDR3 sequences, about 8.3% occurring once. This material consisted of PBMCs, taken approximately 40 days after the first yellow fever vaccination. The receptors here all came from a man younger than 35 who received the YFV17D yellow fever vaccine. Each CDR3 is given with its conserved first and last residue. Each record gives: V gene, clone size, D gene, J gene, CDR3 DNA, CDR3 protein. The D gene is left open where the match is weak. The listing skips clone size in some rows; elsewhere it reads once, few, many or a size class.

v_call: TRBV5-1
clone_size: -
d_call: -
j_call: TRBJ2-2
cdr3_nt: TGCGCCAGCAGCTTGGGGATGAACACCGGGGAGCTGTTTTTT
cdr3_aa: CASSLGMNTGELFF

v_call: TRBV20-1
clone_size: once
d_call: -
j_call: TRBJ1-2
cdr3_nt: TGCAGTCTGGGTAGAGCTAACTATGGCTACACCTTC
cdr3_aa: CSLGRANYGYTF

v_call: TRBV4-1
clone_size: few
d_call: TRBD1
j_call: TRBJ1-2
cdr3_nt: TGCGCCAGCAGCCAACGAGAACAGGGGGCCTATGGCTACACCTTC
cdr3_aa: CASSQREQGAYGYTF

v_call: TRBV12-3/TRBV12-4
clone_size: few
d_call: TRBD1
j_call: TRBJ2-1
cdr3_nt: TGTGCCAGCAGTACCCGGGACAGCGGTTTTGGTGAGCAGTTCTTC
cdr3_aa: CASSTRDSGFGEQFF

v_call: TRBV12-3/TRBV12-4
clone_size: -
d_call: TRBD1
j_call: TRBJ1-5
cdr3_nt: TGTGCCAGCAGTTTGGGACAGAGAATGGTTCCCCAGCCCCAGCATTTT
cdr3_aa: CASSLGQRMVPQPQHF

v_call: TRBV7-2
clone_size: -
d_call: TRBD2
j_call: TRBJ2-3
cdr3_nt: TGTGCCAGCAGCTCAGCGGGGGGGCCGGCGGATACGCAGTATTTT
cdr3_aa: CASSSAGGPADTQYF

v_call: TRBV6-1
clone_size: few
d_call: -
j_call: TRBJ2-2
cdr3_nt: TGTGCCAGCAGCCGACGGGGGCGGGTCACCGGGGAGCTGTTTTTT
cdr3_aa: CASSRRGRVTGELFF

v_call: TRBV19
clone_size: few
d_call: -
j_call: TRBJ1-4
cdr3_nt: TGTGCCAGTAGTATTGTAGGGAATGAAAAACTGTTTTTT
cdr3_aa: CASSIVGNEKLFF

v_call: TRBV14
clone_size: few
d_call: -
j_call: TRBJ1-1
cdr3_nt: TGTGCCAGCAGCCAAGTGCTTGGCAGGGGCAACACTGAAGCTTTCTTT
cdr3_aa: CASSQVLGRGNTEAFF

v_call: TRBV7-8
clone_size: -
d_call: -
j_call: TRBJ2-3
cdr3_nt: TGTGCCAGCAGGATAGTGGGCGGGACGCAGTATTTT
cdr3_aa: CASRIVGGTQYF

v_call: TRBV10-3
clone_size: -
d_call: TRBD1
j_call: TRBJ1-2
cdr3_nt: TGTGCCATCAGTGAGTCGCTAACAGGGGTCTATGGCTACACCTTC
cdr3_aa: CAISESLTGVYGYTF

v_call: TRBV7-2
clone_size: once
d_call: -
j_call: TRBJ2-1
cdr3_nt: TGTGCCAGCAGCTCAGCGGCAGGAATGTACAATGAGCAGTTCTTC
cdr3_aa: CASSSAAGMYNEQFF

v_call: TRBV7-9
clone_size: many
d_call: -
j_call: TRBJ1-1
cdr3_nt: TGTGCCAGCAGACCGAGGCAGGGCGGCCGAAACACTGAAGCTTTCTTT
cdr3_aa: CASRPRQGGRNTEAFF

v_call: TRBV5-1
clone_size: few
d_call: -
j_call: TRBJ2-7
cdr3_nt: TGCGCCAGCAGACCCTCGGCAGTAACCTACGAGCAGTACTTC
cdr3_aa: CASRPSAVTYEQYF

v_call: TRBV11-1
clone_size: -
d_call: -
j_call: TRBJ2-1
cdr3_nt: TGTGCCAGCAGCTCGTTTAGGGGGGGCGAGCAGTTCTTC
cdr3_aa: CASSSFRGGEQFF

v_call: TRBV5-1
clone_size: few
d_call: TRBD1
j_call: TRBJ2-1
cdr3_nt: TGCGCCAGCAGCTTGGGTCATGAGACAGGGGCTGATGAGCAGTTCTTC
cdr3_aa: CASSLGHETGADEQFF

v_call: TRBV7-8
clone_size: -
d_call: -
j_call: TRBJ1-6
cdr3_nt: TGTGCCAGCAACCCAGGCGAATGGAGGTCACCCCTCCACTTT
cdr3_aa: CASNPGEWRSPLHF

v_call: TRBV19
clone_size: -
d_call: -
j_call: TRBJ2-5
cdr3_nt: TGTGCCAGTAGTTCTCCCCCGGGCCAGTACTTC
cdr3_aa: CASSSPPGQYF

v_call: TRBV4-3
clone_size: -
d_call: -
j_call: TRBJ2-7
cdr3_nt: TGCGCCAGCAGCCAAGCTGGGGGAGACTACGAGCAGTACTTC
cdr3_aa: CASSQAGGDYEQYF

v_call: TRBV28
clone_size: few
d_call: -
j_call: TRBJ2-7
cdr3_nt: TGTGCCAGCACCTGGCGGATGTCCTACGAGCAGTACTTC
cdr3_aa: CASTWRMSYEQYF

v_call: TRBV5-4
clone_size: -
d_call: TRBD1
j_call: TRBJ2-7
cdr3_nt: TGTGCCAGCAGCCTGTTAGGGACAGACCTCTCCTACGAGCAGTACTTC
cdr3_aa: CASSLLGTDLSYEQYF

v_call: TRBV27
clone_size: many
d_call: -
j_call: TRBJ1-2
cdr3_nt: TGTGCCAGCAGTTTGGGCAGGGACTCCTATGGCTACACCTTC
cdr3_aa: CASSLGRDSYGYTF

v_call: TRBV4-2
clone_size: few
d_call: TRBD1
j_call: TRBJ2-3
cdr3_nt: TGTGCCAGCAGCCCGGGACAGGGAAACGCAGATACGCAGTATTTT
cdr3_aa: CASSPGQGNADTQYF

v_call: TRBV5-1
clone_size: -
d_call: -
j_call: TRBJ2-5
cdr3_nt: TGCGCCAGCAGACCCCGGGGCCAGACCCAAGAGACCCAGTACTTC
cdr3_aa: CASRPRGQTQETQYF

v_call: TRBV6-2/TRBV6-3
clone_size: few
d_call: -
j_call: TRBJ1-4
cdr3_nt: TGTGCCAGCAGTCACCGCGGTGGCACTGGCGGTGAAAAACTGTTTTTT
cdr3_aa: CASSHRGGTGGEKLFF

v_call: TRBV11-2
clone_size: few
d_call: -
j_call: TRBJ2-5
cdr3_nt: TGTGCCAGCAGCGCCGAAGCTGGGAGGAAAGAGACCCAGTACTTC
cdr3_aa: CASSAEAGRKETQYF

v_call: TRBV5-1
clone_size: -
d_call: -
j_call: TRBJ2-5
cdr3_nt: TGCGCCAGCAGCCACCCTCAAGAGACCCAGTACTTC
cdr3_aa: CASSHPQETQYF

v_call: TRBV18
clone_size: many
d_call: -
j_call: TRBJ1-6
cdr3_nt: TGTGCCAGCTCACCTCTCATAACAGGGAGCAATTCACCCCTCCACTTT
cdr3_aa: CASSPLITGSNSPLHF